The 25 T cell receptor beta chains below come from one sample, sequenced in a study of CD8 T cells in ankylosing spondylitis. TCRdb used MiXCR to reprocess the 5' RACE reads, holding one entry per CDR3 protein. In the table there are 150,000 to 200,000 distinct CDR3 sequences, approximately 20% of which are singletons. Input material: blood, either unsorted or a sorted T cell fraction (not recorded which). The receptors were sampled from a male donor with ankylosing spondylitis or in good health (not recorded which).

This clonotype was seen a handful of times. The CDR3: CASSLFGASYTF. The CDR3 bases are TGTGCCAGCAGTCTCTTTGGGGCTAGCTACACCTTC. The rearrangement joins TRBV12-3 or TRBV12-4 to TRBJ1-2; D may be TRBD1 (5 bases). The CDR3 spans 12 residues. Trimming stripped 5 bases from V and 9 bases from J, with 13 bases between.

This clonotype has a count of ten or more. V usage is TRBV29-1 and J usage is TRBJ2-4, with D perhaps matching TRBD1 (6 bases). Trimming shortened V by 5 bases and J by 0 bases, and 11 bases separated the two germline ends. Germline CDR1 reads SQVTM; CDR2 reads ANQGSEA. The length of the CDR3 is 14 residues. CDR3: CSVTPGVAKNIQYF. The CDR3 DNA reads as TGCAGCGTTACGCCAGGGGTAGCCAAAAACATTCAGTACTTC.

This clonotype has a handful of counts. V is TRBV28 and J is TRBJ2-2; D is possibly TRBD2 (5 bases). V lost 5 bases and J 9 bases, leaving 13 bases between the germline ends. Germline CDR1 and CDR2: MDHEN and SYDVKM. The CDR3 spans 13 residues. CDR3 sequence: CASSGNGVWELFF. DNA of the CDR3: TGTGCCAGCAGTGGGAACGGGGTCTGGGAGCTGTTTTTT.

This clonotype was seen a handful of times. The V call is TRBV30, the J call TRBJ2-2, with D hard to call. Germline CDR1 is GTSNPN and CDR2 is SVGIG (reference sequence). The V end was cut by 2 bases, the J end by 1 base, with 5 bases between. The CDR3 consists of 13 residues. This CDR3 is CAWSTLNTGELFF. CDR3 DNA sequence: TGTGCCTGGAGTACCCTGAACACCGGGGAGCTGTTTTTT.

The chain employs TRBV12-3 or TRBV12-4 and TRBJ2-3; 7 nucleotides align to TRBD1. This CDR3 has 17 residues. The junction had 13 bases not matched to a gene; V was cut back by 4 bases and J by 3 bases. CDR3 nucleotide sequence: TGTGCCAGCAGTTGGATGACAGGGTCTCAACGGACAGATACGCAGTATTTT. Amino acid sequence: CASSWMTGSQRTDTQYF.

This clonotype was recorded many times. V usage is TRBV29-1 and J usage is TRBJ1-1; D is possibly TRBD1 (6 bases). The CDR3 sequence is 13 residues long. Germline lookup yields CDR1 SQVTM and CDR2 ANQGSEA. Trimming took off 7 bases at V and 2 bases at J, with 14 bases between the two ends. The CDR3 spells CSARRQENTEAFF. The DNA of the CDR3 is TGCAGCGCCCGCCGACAGGAAAACACTGAAGCTTTCTTT. The full variable domain, completed using reference TRBV29-1 and TRBJ1-1, is SAVISQKPSRDICQRGTSLTIQCQVDSQVTMMFWYRQQPGQSLTLIATANQGSEATYESGFVIDKFPISRPNLTFSTLTVSNMSPEDSSIYLCSARRQENTEAFFGQGTRLTVV.

Many counts were recorded for this clonotype. The rearrangement links TRBV6-1 to TRBJ2-3; possibly TRBD2 for D (6 bases). CDR3 length: 16 amino acids. Trimming shortened V by 7 bases and J by 2 bases, and 19 bases separated the two germline ends. CDR1 and CDR2 from the germline V gene are MNHNS and SASEGT. CDR3 amino acids: CASIDRGTATTDTQYF. The CDR3 DNA reads as TGTGCCAGCATCGACCGGGGGACTGCAACCACAGATACGCAGTATTTT.

This clonotype was observed a few times. This chain connects TRBV7-9 to TRBJ2-5; perhaps TRBD1 as D (5 bases). In germline, CDR1 is SEHNR, CDR2 FQNEAQ (reference sequence). CDR3 length: 14 amino acids. Trimming took off 5 bases at V and 5 bases at J, with 15 bases between the two ends. The CDR3: CASSPNQGMETQYF. The CDR3, as DNA: TGTGCCAGCAGCCCAAACCAGGGTATGGAGACCCAGTACTTC.

This clonotype was picked up many times. The rearrangement joins TRBV29-1 to TRBJ1-2, with D possibly TRBD1 on 5 matching bases. Germline CDR1 is SQVTM and CDR2 is ANQGSEA. This CDR3 is 11 amino acids long. V shed 6 bases and J shed 4 bases, with 9 bases lying between them. The CDR3 DNA is TGCAGCGTATCAGGGACCTATGGCTACACCTTC. As protein: CSVSGTYGYTF.

This chain links TRBV7-2 with TRBJ1-1, with a possible D match to TRBD1 (5 bases). V was pared by 3 bases and J by 3 bases, with 17 bases between. CDR1 and CDR2 from the germline V gene are SGHTA and FQGNSA. The CDR3 is 16 residues long. In DNA, the CDR3 is TGTGCCAGCAGCTTCTTGGGACGGGATAGATACACTGAAGCTTTCTTT. Amino acids: CASSFLGRDRYTEAFF.

By its share, this clonotype is medium-sized (0.01 to 0.1%). The CDR3 is CSARDAATYEQYF. CDR3 nucleotides: TGCAGTGCTAGAGATGCCGCTACCTACGAGCAGTACTTC. The chain is built from TRBV20-1 and TRBJ2-7; D is unresolved. There are 13 residues in the CDR3. Trimming took 0 bases from V and 2 from J, leaving 8 bases between them. Per the germline V gene, CDR1 is DFQATT and CDR2 is SNEGSKA (reference sequence).

This clonotype was seen many times. The gene calls are TRBV5-1 and TRBJ1-1; D is ambiguous. Trimming took off 1 base at V and 5 bases at J, with 9 bases between the two ends. The CDR3 has 13 amino acids. Germline assignment: CDR1 SGHRS and CDR2 YFSETQ. Here the CDR3 DNA reads TGCGCCAGCAGCTTGACGGCGGAAACTGAAGCTTTCTTT. It encodes CASSLTAETEAFF.

This clonotype was found a few times. The V call is TRBV24-1, the J call TRBJ1-1; D gene unclear. Germline V lookup: CDR1 KGHDR, CDR2 SFDVKD. V was shortened by 4 bases and J by 4 bases, with 3 bases between the two germline ends. The length of the CDR3 is 11 residues. In nucleotides, the CDR3 is TGTGCCACCAGTGACTCCACTGAAGCTTTCTTT. This codes for CATSDSTEAFF.

V and J are TRBV29-1 and TRBJ2-7; tentative D call: TRBD1 (5 bases). Trimming took 3 bases from V and 6 from J, leaving 9 bases between them. From germline, CDR1 is SQVTM and CDR2 ANQGSEA. The length of the CDR3 is 11 residues. CDR3 nucleotide sequence: TGCAGCGTTGACAGGGCAGGCGAGCAGTACTTC. This gives the protein CSVDRAGEQYF.

The V gene is TRBV10-1, the J gene TRBJ2-1; D is ambiguous. Germline V CDR1 and CDR2: WNHNN, SYGVQD (reference sequence). CDR3 size: 16 residues. Trimming pared 3 bases from V and 6 bases from J, leaving 18 bases between. CDR3 loop: CASSDLSSSWSNEQFF. In nucleotides, the CDR3 is TGCGCCAGCAGTGACCTATCGAGCTCGTGGTCCAATGAGCAGTTCTTC.

This clonotype showed up many times. This chain joins TRBV12-3 or TRBV12-4 and TRBJ2-3; TRBD2 matches at 8 bases. The CDR3 length is 10 residues. Germline trimming cut 10 bases from V and 9 bases from J; bases unmatched to any gene: 3. The CDR3 bases are TGTGCCACGGGGGGGGGAACGCAGTATTTT. Protein product: CATGGGTQYF.

There are many counts of this clonotype. V gene TRBV28 combines with J gene TRBJ2-4, with no clear D. Trimming stripped 5 bases from V and 7 bases from J, with 15 bases between. This CDR3 comprises 14 residues. Germline values: CDR1 MDHEN, CDR2 SYDVKM. The DNA for the CDR3 is TGTGCCAGCAGTGCCTCGGGTTTAGTGAACATTCAGTACTTC. This gives the protein CASSASGLVNIQYF.

This clonotype came up a few times. The V and J genes are TRBV5-4 and TRBJ2-1; tentatively, D is TRBD2 (5 bases). This CDR3 has 13 amino acids. Trimming removed 4 bases from V and 14 bases from J, with 19 bases in between. In germline, CDR1 is SGHNT, CDR2 YYREEE (reference sequence). In DNA form, the CDR3 reads TGTGCCAGCAGCCTAGAAGGCGGAGCGGAGGAGTTCTTC. This encodes CASSLEGGAEEFF.

This clonotype was recorded many times. The chain uses TRBV20-1 and TRBJ2-2; D is perhaps TRBD2 (7 bases). V was shortened by 0 bases and J by 6 bases, with 14 bases between the two germline ends. The CDR3 has 15 residues. Germline assignment: CDR1 DFQATT and CDR2 SNEGSKA (reference sequence). The chain's CDR3 is CSARDREGGAGELFF. The CDR3 nucleotides are TGCAGTGCTAGAGATCGAGAGGGGGGGGCCGGGGAGCTGTTTTTT.

This clonotype was counted many times. The chain employs TRBV12-3 or TRBV12-4 and TRBJ1-3; a possible D gene is TRBD1 (6 bases). The V gene lost 3 bases and the J gene lost 4 bases, with 10 bases spanning the gap. This CDR3 spans 14 amino acids. The CDR3 is CASSFGTQGNTIYF. Written as DNA, the CDR3 is TGTGCCAGCAGTTTCGGGACACAAGGAAACACCATATATTTT.

In this sample, this clonotype turned up many times. The CDR3 DNA is TGTGCCACCAGTGTTTCGAATAAGCAGTACTTC. Translation: CATSVSNKQYF. J is TRBJ2-7 and V is TRBV24-1; D is undetermined. The V gene's germline CDR1 is KGHDR and CDR2 SFDVKD. CDR3 length equals 11 residues. With 5 bases removed from V and 8 bases from J, the gap between germline ends came to 9 bases.

This clonotype appeared many times. The J gene is TRBJ2-2, the V gene TRBV24-1; D is possibly TRBD1 (5 bases). Germline CDR1 reads KGHDR; CDR2 reads SFDVKD. Trimming took 3 bases from V and 1 from J, leaving 8 bases between them. The CDR3 covers 15 residues. Here the CDR3 reads CATSDAQGNTGELFF. The CDR3 nucleotides are TGTGCCACCAGTGATGCGCAGGGGAACACCGGGGAGCTGTTTTTT.

This clonotype was recorded at least ten times. This chain links TRBV5-1 with TRBJ2-1, with D perhaps matching TRBD1 (7 bases). Trimming cost V 1 base and J 7 bases, with 12 bases left between them. The germline V gene has CDR1 SGHRS and CDR2 YFSETQ. The CDR3 consists of 14 residues. The chain's CDR3 is CASSLRRGLNEQFF. CDR3 DNA: TGCGCCAGCAGCTTGAGGAGGGGGCTGAATGAGCAGTTCTTC.

In its sample, this clonotype was seen many times. This sequence joins TRBV10-2 and TRBJ1-1; D call uncertain. V was pared by 6 bases and J by 6 bases, with 14 bases between. Looked up from germline, CDR1 is WSHSY and CDR2 is SAAADI. The CDR3 is made up of 13 amino acids. The CDR3 sequence: CASSHLSRAEAFF. The CDR3 DNA reads as TGCGCCAGCAGCCACCTCTCGAGGGCTGAAGCTTTCTTT.

This clonotype was seen at least ten times. V is TRBV5-1 and J is TRBJ2-5; D call uncertain. Trimming pared 1 base from V and 1 base from J, leaving 14 bases between. This CDR3 spans 16 amino acids. Germline lookup yields CDR1 SGHRS and CDR2 YFSETQ. The CDR3, as DNA: TGCGCCAGCAGCTTGCACCCCCCTAACCCCCAAGAGACCCAGTACTTC. It yields the protein CASSLHPPNPQETQYF.